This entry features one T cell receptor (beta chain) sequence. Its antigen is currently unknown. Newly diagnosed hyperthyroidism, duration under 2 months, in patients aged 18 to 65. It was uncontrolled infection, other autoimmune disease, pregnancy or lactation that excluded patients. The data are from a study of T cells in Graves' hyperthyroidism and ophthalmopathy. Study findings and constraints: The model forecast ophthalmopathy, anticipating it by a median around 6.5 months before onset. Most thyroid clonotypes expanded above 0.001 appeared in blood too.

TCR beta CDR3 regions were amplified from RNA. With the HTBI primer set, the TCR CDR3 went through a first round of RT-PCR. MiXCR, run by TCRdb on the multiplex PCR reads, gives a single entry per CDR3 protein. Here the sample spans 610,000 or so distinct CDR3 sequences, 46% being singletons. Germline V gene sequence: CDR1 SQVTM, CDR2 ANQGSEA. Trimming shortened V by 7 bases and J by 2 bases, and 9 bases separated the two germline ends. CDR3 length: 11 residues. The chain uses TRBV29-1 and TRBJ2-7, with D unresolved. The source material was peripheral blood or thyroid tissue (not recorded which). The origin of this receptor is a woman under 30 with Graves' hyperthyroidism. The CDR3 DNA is TGCAGCGCTCGTCGCGCCTACGAGCAGTACTTC. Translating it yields CSARRAYEQYF.